This TCR beta chain was observed in a study of spatial heterogeneity in lung cancer. Study observations and caveats: The study found that expanded intratumoral alpha and beta TCR counts tracked tumor mutation counts. Coverage estimated for tumor T cells reached about 7% for alpha chains and around 12% for beta chains.

This clonotype is judged medium-sized. Its antigen is unknown. This CDR3 region has 14 residues. Trimming cost V 8 bases and J 7 bases; bases outside gene matches: 7. The germline CDR1 and CDR2 sequences are MDHEN and SYDVKM. The time point: sample taken at primary tumor resection. The cohort: over 65 early-stage, untreated non-small cell lung cancer patients. TCRs were sequenced from unsorted whole RNA of tumor, nontumor lung or PBMC. TCR cDNA molecules were tagged individually, and each one carried a unique molecular identifier. TCRdb itself ran the 5' RACE reads through MiXCR, one entry per CDR3 protein. The table shows fewer than 9,500 distinct CDR3 sequences, with 2.9% occurring only once.

The clonotype originates from a male donor with early-stage non-small cell lung cancer. The rearrangement joins TRBV28 to TRBJ2-1, with 11 nucleotides matching TRBD2. This specimen consisted of lung tumor tissue, obtained at surgery. The CDR3 sequence: CASAPLAGVNEQFF. CDR3 sequence (DNA): TGTGCCAGCGCACCACTAGCGGGGGTGAATGAGCAGTTCTTC.